The following is a T cell receptor (beta chain) sequence with its context. The source of the sample is a study of cytomegalovirus exposure and HLA in healthy donors. Germline CDR1 and CDR2: GTSNPN and SVGIG (reference sequence). This CDR3 is 13 amino acids long. In the PCR, 60 Vbeta and 13 Jbeta primers were used. TCRdb's copy holds only in-frame clones and misses some; the assay was immunoSEQ multiplex PCR. The table shows around 250,000 clones, with 92% occurring only once. The clonotype comes from a girl aged 2-10 years in good health and CMV-seronegative. Sequenced sample: PBMCs. This chain links TRBV30 with TRBJ2-5; D call uncertain. The last part of the DNA fits TRBJ2-7 better; the J call may be wrong. CDR3 in DNA: TGTGCCTGGAGTGTACAGAGCTCCTACGAGCAGTACTTC. As protein: CAWSVQSSYEQYF.